Following are 32 T cell receptor beta chains from one sample sequenced in a study of blood T cell repertoires in COVID-19. Clones were sequenced by immunoSEQ multiplex PCR, and TCRdb holds only the in-frame ones, with some missing. The sample shows fewer than 350,000 clones, 65% to 90% of them seen only once. The material sequenced was peripheral blood. These receptors originate from a woman in her 70s with COVID-19, enrolled during active disease.

This chain's CDR3 is CASSLLPGYQETQYF. Here the CDR3 DNA reads TGCGCCAGCAGCTTGTTGCCCGGGTACCAAGAGACCCAGTACTTC. The rearrangement uses TRBV5-1 and TRBJ2-5; D is ambiguous. Trimming shortened V by 1 base and J by 0 bases, and 10 bases separated the two germline ends. The CDR3 loop spans 15 amino acids. Germline CDR1 reads SGHRS; CDR2 reads YFSETQ.

V is TRBV5-1 and J is TRBJ2-2, with 8 bases fitting TRBD2. V trimming: 3 bases; J trimming: 6 bases; junction bases outside the gene matches: 7. Germline V CDR1 and CDR2: SGHRS, YFSETQ. This CDR3 has 15 residues. Here the CDR3 DNA reads TGCGCCAGCAGCTCCCAGCGGGGGCCTGCCGGGGAGCTGTTTTTT. It codes for CASSSQRGPAGELFF.

The chain has TRBV3-1 (or the pseudogene TRBV3-2) and TRBJ1-4; 7 bases agree with TRBD1. Germline V gene lookup returns CDR1 LGHDT and CDR2 YNNKEL (reference sequence). This CDR3 region has 15 residues. Unmatched junction bases numbered 9, after V lost 4 bases and J lost 7 bases. The CDR3 region is CASSRPGRGLEKLFF. The CDR3 DNA reads as TGTGCCAGCAGCCGACCCGGTAGGGGGCTTGAAAAACTGTTTTTT.

This clone was found a few times. The chain recombines TRBV6-5 with TRBJ1-5, with D unclear. Germline V lookup: CDR1 MNHEY, CDR2 SVGAGI. Trimming removed 2 bases from V and 3 bases from J, with 11 bases in between. The CDR3 runs 15 residues. CDR3 loop: CASSYDGESNQPQHF. CDR3 in DNA: TGTGCCAGCAGTTACGACGGGGAGTCCAATCAGCCCCAGCATTTT.

This clone was counted a few times. The chain employs TRBV21-1 and TRBJ1-1; the table's D call, TRBD1, has no DNA check behind it. TRBV21-1 is annotated as a pseudogene. The CDR3 consists of 12 residues. For the CDR3, the DNA is TGTGCCAGCTCTCAGGGGGGCGCTGAAGCTTTCTTT. Translating gives CASSQGGAEAFF.

V is TRBV5-5 and J is TRBJ1-3; D is unclear. This CDR3 is 16 amino acids long. Looked up from germline, CDR1 is SGHKS and CDR2 is YYEKEE (reference sequence). V lost 1 base and J lost 0, with 11 bases in between. CDR3 protein: CASSLSYGNSGNTIYF. CDR3 DNA sequence: TGTGCCAGCAGCTTGTCGTATGGCAACTCTGGAAACACCATATATTTT.

Here the CDR3 reads CASSEASGGAETQYF. The DNA for the CDR3 is TGTGCCAGCAGTGAAGCCAGCGGGGGGGCGGAGACCCAGTACTTC. The chain uses TRBV2 and TRBJ2-5, with 10 positions matching TRBD2. CDR3 length: 15 residues. Losses at the gene ends were 0 bases for V and 5 bases for J; bases not matched to a gene: 3. Germline-derived CDR1 and CDR2 are SNHLY and FYNNEI.

The chain recombines TRBV3-1 (or the pseudogene TRBV3-2) with TRBJ2-7; no reliable D call. In germline, CDR1 is LGHDT, CDR2 YNNKEL (reference sequence). Trimming took 1 base from V and 9 from J, leaving 7 bases between them. The CDR3 length is 11 residues. CDR3 sequence: CASSQGQVQYF. CDR3 coding DNA: TGTGCCAGCAGCCAAGGGCAGGTGCAGTACTTC.

V is TRBV24-1 and J is TRBJ1-2; 7 nucleotides line up with TRBD1. The J segment lost 4 bases and the V segment lost 4 bases, leaving 5 bases of the junction unmatched. CDR1 and CDR2 from the germline V gene are KGHDR and SFDVKD. This CDR3 has 14 amino acids. CDR3 in DNA: TGTGCCACCAGTGAGCCTGACAGGGTCTATGGCTACACCTTC. Protein product: CATSEPDRVYGYTF.

This chain links TRBV6-5 with TRBJ1-1; 7 positions agree with TRBD1. The J segment lost 3 bases and the V segment lost 6 bases, leaving 4 bases of the junction unmatched. The CDR3 is 13 amino acids. Germline V gives CDR1 MNHEY, CDR2 SVGAGI. For the CDR3, the DNA is TGTGCCAGCAGCGGACAGGAATACACTGAAGCTTTCTTT. Protein: CASSGQEYTEAFF.

Here the CDR3 reads CATSDSGQATYEQYF. CDR3 sequence (DNA): TGTGCCACCAGTGACTCGGGACAGGCCACCTACGAGCAGTACTTC. The chain uses TRBV24-1 and TRBJ2-7, with 8 bases aligning to TRBD1. The CDR3 loop spans 15 amino acids. Germline V gene sequence: CDR1 KGHDR, CDR2 SFDVKD. The J segment lost 2 bases and the V segment lost 4 bases, leaving 6 bases of the junction unmatched.

This chain uses TRBV11-2 with TRBJ2-5, with 7 bases lining up with TRBD2. Trimming at V came to 5 bases and at J to 3 bases, leaving 18 bases not matched to a gene. Germline values: CDR1 SGHAT, CDR2 FQNNGV. This CDR3 is built from 18 residues. The CDR3: CASSPKGLPTNAEETQYF. CDR3 sequence (DNA): TGTGCCAGCAGCCCAAAGGGACTACCCACCAACGCGGAAGAGACCCAGTACTTC.

The DNA of the CDR3 is TGTGCCAGCAGTGACCGGGGTCCCTACAATGAGCAGTTCTTC. Its translation: CASSDRGPYNEQFF. The chain recombines TRBV2 with TRBJ2-1, with D possibly being TRBD2 (5 bases). This CDR3 contains 14 residues. Deletions cut 3 bases from V and 2 bases from J, with 8 bases between. Germline-derived CDR1 and CDR2 are SNHLY and FYNNEI.

This clone was picked up a small number of times. This sequence joins TRBV2 and TRBJ2-7; the match to TRBD1 covers 12 bases. Germline CDR1 SNHLY, CDR2 FYNNEI. V lost 7 bases to trimming and J lost 6 bases; unmatched junction nucleotides: 10. The CDR3 length is 15 residues. The CDR3 DNA is TGTGCCAGCAACCCTCGTACGGGACAGGGGGCCGAGCAGTACTTC. Its translation: CASNPRTGQGAEQYF.

The chain employs TRBV5-1 and TRBJ2-7; TRBD1 agrees at 7 bases. Germline V gene lookup returns CDR1 SGHRS and CDR2 YFSETQ. V gave up 2 bases and J gave up 7 bases; unmatched junction bases: 9. CDR3 length equals 14 residues. CDR3 loop: CASSFGDSSWEQYF. CDR3 DNA sequence: TGCGCCAGCAGCTTCGGGGACAGCAGTTGGGAGCAGTACTTC.

The CDR3 DNA reads TGTGCCACCAGATCGGGACAGGGGGTCAATCAGCCCCAGCATTTT. This codes for CATRSGQGVNQPQHF. The genes are TRBV24-1 and TRBJ1-5; 11 nucleotides match TRBD1. Trimming cost V 7 bases and J 3 bases; bases outside gene matches: 4. From germline, CDR1 is KGHDR and CDR2 SFDVKD. The CDR3 contains 15 residues.

This chain uses TRBV4-1 with TRBJ2-3; the match to TRBD2 covers 12 bases. The CDR3 covers 17 residues. The germline gives CDR1 MGHRA, CDR2 YSYEKL. The V gene end was trimmed by 3 bases and the J gene end by 3 bases; junction bases not matched to a gene: 7. The CDR3 sequence is CASSHPLAGGQTDTQYF. The CDR3 DNA reads as TGCGCCAGCAGCCATCCCCTAGCGGGGGGGCAGACAGATACGCAGTATTTT.

The chain carries TRBV5-1 and TRBJ1-2, with TRBD1 matching over 8 bases. This CDR3 contains 16 residues. Germline values: CDR1 SGHRS, CDR2 YFSETQ. V lost 4 bases, J lost 2 bases, and 10 bases stayed unmatched. CDR3 DNA: TGCGCCAGCAGCCTGGGGCCGGGACAGGAAAACTATGGCTACACCTTC. Its protein is CASSLGPGQENYGYTF.

This clone was counted a single time. V and J are TRBV28 and TRBJ2-5; tentatively, D is TRBD2 (6 bases). Trimming removed 5 bases from V and 4 bases from J, with 14 bases in between. Germline CDR1 reads MDHEN; CDR2 reads SYDVKM. CDR3 length: 14 residues. The CDR3 DNA is TGTGCCAGCAGTATGGGACTTAGGGGAGAGACCCAGTACTTC. Translating gives CASSMGLRGETQYF.

The table lists this clone with a few counts. The rearrangement joins TRBV19 to TRBJ2-4; no reliable D call. CDR1 is LNHDA, CDR2 SQIVND, per germline (reference sequence). This CDR3 has 15 residues. V was shortened by 5 bases and J by 0 bases, with 11 bases between the two germline ends. CDR3 DNA: TGTGCCAGTAGTCCTATTCAACTAGCCAAAAACATTCAGTACTTC. Its translation: CASSPIQLAKNIQYF.

A note on this clone: The junction and the germline gene differ at one end; a read error may be behind it. The same CDR3 is also encoded by other DNA sequences in this sample. V usage is TRBV29-1 and J usage is TRBJ1-2; 7 bases map to TRBD1. This CDR3 contains 15 residues. CDR1 and CDR2 from the germline V gene are SQVTM and ANQGSEA. The CDR3 spells CSVGGTAQANYGYTF. The CDR3 DNA reads as TGCAGTGTTGGGGGGACAGCCCAAGCTAACTATGGCTACACCTTC.

The chain recombines TRBV21-1 with TRBJ2-3; the table's D call, TRBD2, has no DNA check behind it. TRBV21-1 is designated a pseudogene. This CDR3 is built from 17 residues. The CDR3 coding sequence is TGTGCCAGCAGCAAAGTGGAGCGGATCCTCAGCACAGATACGCAGTATTTT. Protein product: CASSKVERILSTDTQYF.

The chain combines TRBV7-2 with TRBJ1-1, with D maybe TRBD1 (6 bases). The germline gives CDR1 SGHTA, CDR2 FQGNSA. The CDR3 spans 15 residues. V was pared by 4 bases and J by 4 bases, with 16 bases between. The CDR3 sequence is CASSSDRTEGTEAFF. The CDR3 bases are TGTGCCAGCAGCTCGGACAGAACCGAAGGCACTGAAGCTTTCTTT.

The chain is built from TRBV5-4 and TRBJ1-2, with 7 bases identical to TRBD1. CDR3 length: 13 amino acids. Unmatched junction bases numbered 0, after V lost 0 bases and J lost 4 bases. The germline V gene encodes CDR1 SGHNT and CDR2 YYREEE (reference sequence). CDR3 coding DNA: TGTGCCAGCAGCTTGGCAGGGGGCTATGGCTACACCTTC. It codes for CASSLAGGYGYTF.

This chain uses TRBV7-8 with TRBJ1-1; D is undetermined. The CDR3 consists of 13 residues. V gave up 0 bases and J gave up 11 bases, with 13 bases separating them. Germline CDR1 reads SGHVS; CDR2 reads FQNEAQ. The CDR3 protein is CASSLAYGFGAFF. The CDR3 nucleotides are TGTGCCAGCAGCTTAGCGTACGGGTTCGGGGCTTTCTTT.

The rearrangement links TRBV24-1 to TRBJ2-3, with D perhaps TRBD1 (6 bases). The germline gives CDR1 KGHDR, CDR2 SFDVKD. V lost 5 bases and J 4 bases, leaving 12 bases between the germline ends. CDR3 length equals 14 residues. The CDR3 loop is CATSGTGNPDTQYF. CDR3 DNA: TGTGCCACCAGTGGCACAGGGAACCCAGATACGCAGTATTTT.

The chain has TRBV7-9 and TRBJ1-5; 12 bases agree with TRBD1. V lost 0 bases to trimming and J lost 6 bases; unmatched junction nucleotides: 3. There are 16 residues in the CDR3. Looked up from germline, CDR1 is SEHNR and CDR2 is FQNEAQ (reference sequence). This CDR3 reads CASSLAGTGGRQPQHF. The CDR3 DNA follows: TGTGCCAGCAGCTTAGCAGGGACAGGGGGCCGTCAGCCCCAGCATTTT.

The V gene is TRBV9, the J gene TRBJ2-7, with TRBD2 matching over 16 bases. Losses at the gene ends were 4 bases for V and 2 bases for J; bases not matched to a gene: 3. Per the germline V gene, CDR1 is SGDLS and CDR2 is YYNGEE. There are 16 residues in the CDR3. CDR3: CASSSGTSGGAYEQYF. CDR3 bases: TGTGCCAGCAGCTCCGGGACTAGCGGGGGGGCCTACGAGCAGTACTTC.

This sequence joins TRBV5-4 and TRBJ2-7, with D perhaps matching TRBD2 (7 bases). The CDR3 contains 15 residues. V was cut by 0 bases and J by 2 bases, with 12 bases left in between. The germline gives CDR1 SGHNT, CDR2 YYREEE (reference sequence). The DNA for the CDR3 is TGTGCCAGCAGCTTGGCGGCGGGGGCCCCCTACGAGCAGTACTTC. The encoded protein is CASSLAAGAPYEQYF. Drawing the rest from reference TRBV5-4 and TRBJ2-7, the complete variable domain is ETGVTQSPTHLIKTRGQQVTLRCSSQSGHNTVSWYQQALGQGPQFIFQYYREEENGRGNFPPRFSGLQFPNYSSELNVNALELDDSALYLCASSLAAGAPYEQYFGPGTRLTVT.

The chain has TRBV30 and TRBJ1-5; D unresolved. With 4 bases removed from V and 1 base from J, the gap between germline ends came to 8 bases. The CDR3 is made up of 13 amino acids. The germline V gene encodes CDR1 GTSNPN and CDR2 SVGIG (reference sequence). The CDR3 protein is CAWTRFSNQPQHF. The CDR3 nucleotides read TGTGCCTGGACCAGGTTCAGCAATCAGCCCCAGCATTTT.

The genes are TRBV10-1 and TRBJ2-2; 9 nucleotides line up with TRBD1. Germline V gene sequence: CDR1 WNHNN, CDR2 SYGVQD (reference sequence). The CDR3 is made up of 16 amino acids. J gave up 7 bases and V 5 bases, and 11 bases lay outside the gene matches. The CDR3 DNA reads as TGCGCCAGCAGTTTCAAGACAGGGGGACGAAACGGGGAGCTGTTTTTT. Protein sequence: CASSFKTGGRNGELFF.

CDR3 in DNA: TGTGCCAGTAGTATAGTGAGCGGCGAGCAGTTCTTC. This translates into CASSIVSGEQFF. The rearrangement links TRBV19 to TRBJ2-1; possibly TRBD2 for D (5 bases). Germline V lookup: CDR1 LNHDA, CDR2 SQIVND (reference sequence). The CDR3 runs to 12 residues. Trimming left V 1 base short and J 10 bases short, with 8 bases between.